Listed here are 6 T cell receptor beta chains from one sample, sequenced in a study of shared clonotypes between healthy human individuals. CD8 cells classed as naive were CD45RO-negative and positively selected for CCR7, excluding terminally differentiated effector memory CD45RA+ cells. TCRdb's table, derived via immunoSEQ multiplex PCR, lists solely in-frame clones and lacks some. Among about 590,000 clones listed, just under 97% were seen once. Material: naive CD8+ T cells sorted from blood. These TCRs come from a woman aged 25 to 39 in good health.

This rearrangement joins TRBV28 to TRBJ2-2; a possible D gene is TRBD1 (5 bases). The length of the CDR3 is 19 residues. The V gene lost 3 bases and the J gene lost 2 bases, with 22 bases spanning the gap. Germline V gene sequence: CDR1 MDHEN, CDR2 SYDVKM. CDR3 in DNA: TGTGCCAGCAGTTTTGTTTATCTAGTCAGGGTCGGTAACACCGGGGAGCTGTTTTTT. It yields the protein CASSFVYLVRVGNTGELFF.

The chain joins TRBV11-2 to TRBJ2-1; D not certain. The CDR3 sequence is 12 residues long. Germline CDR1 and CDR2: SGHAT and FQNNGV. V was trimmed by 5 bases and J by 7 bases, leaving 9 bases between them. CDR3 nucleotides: TGTGCCAGCAGCCCTTCCGCAAATGAGCAGTTCTTC. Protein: CASSPSANEQFF.

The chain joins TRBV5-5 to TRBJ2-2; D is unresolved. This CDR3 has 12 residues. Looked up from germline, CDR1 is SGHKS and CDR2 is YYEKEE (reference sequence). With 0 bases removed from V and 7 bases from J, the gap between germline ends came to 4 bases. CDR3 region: CASSLAFGELFF. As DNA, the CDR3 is TGTGCCAGCAGCTTGGCCTTCGGGGAGCTGTTTTTT.

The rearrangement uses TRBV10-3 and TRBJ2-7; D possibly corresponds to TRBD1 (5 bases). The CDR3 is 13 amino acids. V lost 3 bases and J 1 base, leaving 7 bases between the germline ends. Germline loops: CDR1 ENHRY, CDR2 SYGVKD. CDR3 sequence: CAISEDSSYEQYF. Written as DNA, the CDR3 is TGTGCCATCAGTGAAGACAGTTCCTACGAGCAGTACTTC.

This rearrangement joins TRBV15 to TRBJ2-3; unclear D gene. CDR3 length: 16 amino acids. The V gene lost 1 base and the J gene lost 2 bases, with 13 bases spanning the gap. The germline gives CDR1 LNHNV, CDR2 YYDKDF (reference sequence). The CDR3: CATSRVRGAPTDTQYF. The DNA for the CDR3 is TGTGCCACCAGCAGAGTTCGAGGTGCGCCCACAGATACGCAGTATTTT.

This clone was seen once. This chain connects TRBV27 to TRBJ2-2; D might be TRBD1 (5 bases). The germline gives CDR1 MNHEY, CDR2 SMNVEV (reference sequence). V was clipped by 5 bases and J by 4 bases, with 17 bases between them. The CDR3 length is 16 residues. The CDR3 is CASSLGAAGITGELFF. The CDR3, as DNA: TGTGCCAGCAGTCTAGGGGCGGCAGGAATCACCGGGGAGCTGTTTTTT.